A selection of T cell receptor beta chains follows, all from one sample in a study of graft-versus-host responses after intestinal transplantation. Only in-frame clones appear in the TCRdb table, and some are missing; sequencing was by immunoSEQ multiplex PCR. This table has thousands of clones, over 25% appearing once. Material: alloreactive CD4+ T cells from a mixed lymphocyte reaction culture, obtained before intestinal transplant. The origin of the receptors is a human patient who received an intestinal transplant. Both conserved end residues are part of each CDR3. D genes are given only for firm matches. Expanded clones are given a class, and other clones once, few, many or no size at all.

v_call	cdr3_length	j_call	clone_size	d_call	cdr3_aa	cdr3_nt
TRBV6-1	12	TRBJ1-2	few	NA	CASSRGYYGYTF	TGTGCCAGCAGTCGAGGGTACTATGGCTACACCTTC
TRBV5-1	16	TRBJ1-5	NA	NA	CASNGLLLYSNQPQHF	TGCGCCAGCAATGGACTACTCTTATATAGCAATCAGCCCCAGCATTTT
TRBV28	14	TRBJ1-2	NA	NA	CASSPPNTVYGYTF	TGTGCCAGCAGTCCTCCGAATACAGTCTATGGCTACACCTTC
TRBV27	15	TRBJ2-1	few	NA	CASSTSLAINNEQFF	TGTGCCAGCAGTACCTCATTAGCAATCAACAATGAGCAGTTCTTC
TRBV6-5	16	TRBJ2-5	NA	TRBD2	CASSLGTSGRRGTQYF	TGTGCCAGCAGTTTGGGGACTAGCGGGAGGAGAGGGACCCAGTACTTC
TRBV7-2	12	TRBJ1-5	NA	NA	CASSFEAQPQHF	TGTGCCAGCAGCTTCGAGGCTCAGCCCCAGCATTTT
TRBV5-1	13	TRBJ2-5	NA	TRBD1	CASSGQGQETQYF	TGCGCCAGCAGCGGACAGGGCCAAGAGACCCAGTACTTC
TRBV6-5	16	TRBJ2-3	few	NA	CASSYSMVGGPDTQYF	TGTGCCAGCAGTTACTCGATGGTCGGGGGGCCAGATACGCAGTATTTT
TRBV6-5	16	TRBJ2-5	few	NA	CASSYSGGYLQETQYF	TGTGCCAGCAGTTACTCTGGGGGGTATCTCCAAGAGACCCAGTACTTC
TRBV10-3	16	TRBJ1-2	NA	TRBD1	CAISVMFGGGDYGYTF	TGTGCCATCAGTGTAATGTTTGGAGGGGGCGACTATGGCTACACCTTC
TRBV7-9	14	TRBJ1-5	NA	NA	CASSSGSSNQPQHF	TGTGCCAGCAGCTCCGGGAGTAGCAATCAGCCCCAGCATTTT
TRBV28	15	TRBJ1-5	few	NA	CASSPTAAPGQPQHF	TGTGCCAGCAGCCCTACAGCCGCCCCCGGTCAGCCCCAGCATTTT
TRBV7-8	15	TRBJ2-3	few	NA	CASSPRAGAQDTQYF	TGTGCCAGCAGCCCGAGGGCGGGGGCGCAAGATACGCAGTATTTT
TRBV5-8	11	TRBJ1-2	medium-sized	NA	CASSLTVDRFF	TGTGCCAGCAGCTTAACGGTGGACAGATTCTTC
TRBV10-3	16	TRBJ1-4	medium-sized	TRBD1	CAISESQGGTREKLFF	TGTGCCATCAGTGAGTCGCAGGGGGGAACGCGGGAAAAACTGTTTTTT
TRBV19	17	TRBJ1-2	medium-sized	TRBD1	CASSPDISPRGSDGYTF	TGTGCCAGTAGCCCGGATATCTCTCCCAGGGGGAGTGATGGCTACACCTTC
TRBV27	14	TRBJ1-2	NA	NA	CASSWGPANYGYTF	TGTGCCAGCAGTTGGGGGCCTGCTAACTATGGCTACACCTTC
TRBV5-5	16	TRBJ1-1	NA	TRBD1	CASSSAGTGGNTEAFF	TGTGCCAGCAGCTCGGCGGGGACAGGGGGGAACACTGAAGCTTTCTTT
TRBV2	16	TRBJ1-6	NA	NA	CASSLKSGTISSPLHF	TGTGCCAGCAGTCTTAAATCCGGGACAATCAGTTCACCCCTCCACTTT
TRBV6-1	13	TRBJ2-1	few	NA	CASSGLGGSEQFF	TGTGCCAGCAGTGGACTAGGCGGTAGTGAGCAGTTCTTC
TRBV11-3	14	TRBJ2-1	few	TRBD2	CASSLGSGSGEQFF	TGTGCCAGCAGCTTAGGTAGCGGGAGCGGTGAGCAGTTCTTC
TRBV7-2	14	TRBJ1-1	medium-sized	NA	CASSSTGLNTEAFF	TGTGCCAGCAGCTCGACAGGACTGAACACTGAAGCTTTCTTT
TRBV5-4	14	TRBJ2-2	NA	NA	CASSSETYTGELFF	TGTGCCAGCAGCTCGGAGACCTACACCGGGGAGCTGTTTTTT
TRBV7-9	16	TRBJ1-4	NA	NA	CASSRAQGTGGEKLFF	TGTGCCAGCAGCCGAGCACAGGGAACGGGAGGTGAAAAACTGTTTTTT
TRBV6-1	14	TRBJ2-5	medium-sized	NA	CASSDRVGRIPQYF	TGTGCCAGCAGTGACAGGGTGGGGAGGATTCCCCAGTACTTC
TRBV19	14	TRBJ2-3	once	TRBD2	CASSSGRSTDTQYF	TGTGCCAGTAGTAGCGGGAGGTCCACAGATACGCAGTATTTT
TRBV9	16	TRBJ2-2	NA	NA	CASSVASQVPTGELFF	TGTGCCAGCAGCGTAGCTTCCCAGGTACCCACCGGGGAGCTGTTTTTT
TRBV28	12	TRBJ1-2	NA	NA	CAAADRFYGYTF	TGTGCCGCAGCGGACAGATTTTATGGCTACACCTTC